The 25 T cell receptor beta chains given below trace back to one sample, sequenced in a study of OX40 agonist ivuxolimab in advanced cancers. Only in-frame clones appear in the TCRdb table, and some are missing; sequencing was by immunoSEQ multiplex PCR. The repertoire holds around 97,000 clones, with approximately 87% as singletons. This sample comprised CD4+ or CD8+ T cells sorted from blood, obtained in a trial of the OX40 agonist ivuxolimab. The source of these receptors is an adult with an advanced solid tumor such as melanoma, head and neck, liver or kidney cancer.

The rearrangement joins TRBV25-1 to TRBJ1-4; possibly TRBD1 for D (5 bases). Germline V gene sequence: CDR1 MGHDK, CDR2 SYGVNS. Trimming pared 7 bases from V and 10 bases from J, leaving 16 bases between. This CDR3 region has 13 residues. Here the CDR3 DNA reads TGTGCCAGCACCTCACGGAGCCAGGGAAAACTGTTTTTT. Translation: CASTSRSQGKLFF.

The CDR3: CASSIASGGTYEQYF. Here the CDR3 DNA reads TGTGCCAGTAGTATAGCTAGCGGGGGGACCTACGAGCAGTACTTC. The genes are TRBV19 and TRBJ2-7; 11 nucleotides agree with TRBD2. Germline-derived CDR1 and CDR2 are LNHDA and SQIVND (reference sequence). After removal of 1 base from V and 2 bases from J, the junction contained 1 base not matched to a gene. The CDR3 spans 15 residues.

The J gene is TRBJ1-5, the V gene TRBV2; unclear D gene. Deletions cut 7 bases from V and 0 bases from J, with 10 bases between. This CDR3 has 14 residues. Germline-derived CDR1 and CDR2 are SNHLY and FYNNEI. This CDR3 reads CASTGGDSNQPQHF. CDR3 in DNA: TGTGCCAGCACCGGTGGGGATAGCAATCAGCCCCAGCATTTT.

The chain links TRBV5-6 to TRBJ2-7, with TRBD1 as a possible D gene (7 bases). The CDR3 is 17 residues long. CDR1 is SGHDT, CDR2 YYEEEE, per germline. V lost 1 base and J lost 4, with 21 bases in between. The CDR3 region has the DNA TGTGCCAGCAGCTTGCATCGGGCGGGACAGCCTCATTACGAGCAGTACTTC. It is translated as CASSLHRAGQPHYEQYF.

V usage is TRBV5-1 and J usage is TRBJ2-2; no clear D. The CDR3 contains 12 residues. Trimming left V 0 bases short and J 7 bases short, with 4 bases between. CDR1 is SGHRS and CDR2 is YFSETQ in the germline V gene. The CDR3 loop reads CASSLGDGELFF. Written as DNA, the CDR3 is TGCGCCAGCAGCTTGGGTGACGGGGAGCTGTTTTTT.

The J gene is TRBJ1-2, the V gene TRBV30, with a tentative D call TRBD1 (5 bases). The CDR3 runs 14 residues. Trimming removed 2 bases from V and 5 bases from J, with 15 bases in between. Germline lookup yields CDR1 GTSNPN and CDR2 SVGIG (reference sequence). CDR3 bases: TGTGCCTGGAGTTGGGGCCCATCTTCTTATGGCTACACCTTC. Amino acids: CAWSWGPSSYGYTF.

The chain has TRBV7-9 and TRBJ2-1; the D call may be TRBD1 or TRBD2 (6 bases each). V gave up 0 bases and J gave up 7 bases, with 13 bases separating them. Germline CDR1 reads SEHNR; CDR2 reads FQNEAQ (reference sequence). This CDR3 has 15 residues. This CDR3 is CASSLAGGRWNEQFF. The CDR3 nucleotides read TGTGCCAGCAGCTTAGCGGGGGGCAGATGGAATGAGCAGTTCTTC.

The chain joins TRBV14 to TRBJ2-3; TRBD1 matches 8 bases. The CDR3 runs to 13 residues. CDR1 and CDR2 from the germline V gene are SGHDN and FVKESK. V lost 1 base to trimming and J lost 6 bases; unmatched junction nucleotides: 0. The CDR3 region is CASSQGDRDTQYF. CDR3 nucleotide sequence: TGTGCCAGCAGCCAAGGGGACAGGGATACGCAGTATTTT. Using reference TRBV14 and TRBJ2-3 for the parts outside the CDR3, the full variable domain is EAGVTQFPSHSVIEKGQTVTLRCDPISGHDNLYWYRRVMGKEIKFLLHFVKESKQDESGMPNNRFLAERTGGTYSTLKVQPAELEDSGVYFCASSQGDRDTQYFGPGTRLTVL.

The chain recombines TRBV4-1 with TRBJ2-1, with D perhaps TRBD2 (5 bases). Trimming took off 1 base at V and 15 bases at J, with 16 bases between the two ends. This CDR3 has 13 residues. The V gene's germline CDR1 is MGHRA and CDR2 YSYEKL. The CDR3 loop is CASSQVIPERMFF. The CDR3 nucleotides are TGCGCCAGCAGCCAAGTTATCCCTGAGCGGATGTTCTTC.

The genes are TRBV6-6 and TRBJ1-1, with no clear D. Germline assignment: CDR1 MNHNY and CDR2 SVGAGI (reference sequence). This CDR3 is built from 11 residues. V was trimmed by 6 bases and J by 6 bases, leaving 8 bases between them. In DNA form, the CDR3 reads TGTGCCAGCAGCTCGAGGTCTGAAGCTTTCTTT. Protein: CASSSRSEAFF.

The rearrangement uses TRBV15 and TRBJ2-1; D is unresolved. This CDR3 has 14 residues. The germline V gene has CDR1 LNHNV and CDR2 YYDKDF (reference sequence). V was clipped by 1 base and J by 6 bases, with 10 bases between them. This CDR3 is CATSRGARTNEQFF. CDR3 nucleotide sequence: TGTGCCACCAGCAGAGGTGCCCGGACCAATGAGCAGTTCTTC.

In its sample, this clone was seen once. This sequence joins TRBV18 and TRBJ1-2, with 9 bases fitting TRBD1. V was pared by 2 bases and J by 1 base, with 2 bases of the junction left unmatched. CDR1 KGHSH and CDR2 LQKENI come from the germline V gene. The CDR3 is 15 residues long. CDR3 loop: CASSPGTGNNYGYTF. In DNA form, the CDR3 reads TGTGCCAGCTCACCAGGGACAGGGAATAACTATGGCTACACCTTC.

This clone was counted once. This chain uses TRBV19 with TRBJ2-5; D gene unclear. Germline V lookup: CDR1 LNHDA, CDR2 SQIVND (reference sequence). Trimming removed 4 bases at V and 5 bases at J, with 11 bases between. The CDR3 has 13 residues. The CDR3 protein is CASSTDVTETQYF. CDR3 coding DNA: TGTGCCAGTAGTACGGATGTAACGGAGACCCAGTACTTC. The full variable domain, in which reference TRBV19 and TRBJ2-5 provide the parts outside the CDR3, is DGGITQSPKYLFRKEGQNVTLSCEQNLNHDAMYWYRQDPGQGLRLIYYSQIVNDFQKGDIAEGYSVSREKKESFPLTVTSAQKNPTAFYLCASSTDVTETQYFGPGTRLLVL.

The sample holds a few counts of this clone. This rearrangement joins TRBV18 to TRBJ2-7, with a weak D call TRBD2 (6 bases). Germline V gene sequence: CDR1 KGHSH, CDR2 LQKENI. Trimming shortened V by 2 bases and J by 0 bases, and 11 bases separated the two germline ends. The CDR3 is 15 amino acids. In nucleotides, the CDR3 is TGTGCCAGCTCACCAGGGAGGCTCAGCTCCTACGAGCAGTACTTC. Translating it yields CASSPGRLSSYEQYF.

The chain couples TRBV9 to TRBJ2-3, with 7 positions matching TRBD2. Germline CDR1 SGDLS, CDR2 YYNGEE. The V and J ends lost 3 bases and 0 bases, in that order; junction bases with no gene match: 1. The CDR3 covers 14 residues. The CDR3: CASSGSGSTDTQYF. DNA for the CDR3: TGTGCCAGCAGCGGTAGCGGGAGCACAGATACGCAGTATTTT.

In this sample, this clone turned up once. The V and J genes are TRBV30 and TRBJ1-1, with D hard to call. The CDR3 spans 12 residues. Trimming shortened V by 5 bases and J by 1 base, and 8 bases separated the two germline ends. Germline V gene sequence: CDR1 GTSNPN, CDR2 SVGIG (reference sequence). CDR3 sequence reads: CAWGRENTEAFF. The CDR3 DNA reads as TGTGCCTGGGGAAGGGAGAACACTGAAGCTTTCTTT. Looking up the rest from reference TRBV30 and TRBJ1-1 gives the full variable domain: SQTIHQWPATLVQPVGSPLSLECTVEGTSNPNLYWYRQAAGRGLQLLFYSVGIGQISSEVPQNLSASRPQDRQFILSSKKLLLSDSGFYLCAWGRENTEAFFGQGTRLTVV.

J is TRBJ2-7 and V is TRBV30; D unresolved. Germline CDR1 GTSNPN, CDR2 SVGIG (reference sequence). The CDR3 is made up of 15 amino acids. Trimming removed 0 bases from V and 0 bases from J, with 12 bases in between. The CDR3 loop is CAWSVGRKFSYEQYF. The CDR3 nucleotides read TGTGCCTGGAGTGTGGGCAGGAAGTTCTCCTACGAGCAGTACTTC.

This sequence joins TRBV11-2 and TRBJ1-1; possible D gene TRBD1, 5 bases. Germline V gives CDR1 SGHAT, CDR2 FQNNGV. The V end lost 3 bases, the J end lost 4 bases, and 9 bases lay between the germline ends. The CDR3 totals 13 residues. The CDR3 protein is CASSLGVSTEAFF. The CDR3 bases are TGTGCCAGCAGCTTGGGGGTGAGCACTGAAGCTTTCTTT.

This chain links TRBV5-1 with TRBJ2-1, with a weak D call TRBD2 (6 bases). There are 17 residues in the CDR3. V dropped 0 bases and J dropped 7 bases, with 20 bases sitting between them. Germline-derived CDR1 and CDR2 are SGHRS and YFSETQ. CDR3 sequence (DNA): TGCGCCAGCAGCTTGGAACCCCTGGCCCTGGCGGGGAATGAGCAGTTCTTC. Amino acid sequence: CASSLEPLALAGNEQFF. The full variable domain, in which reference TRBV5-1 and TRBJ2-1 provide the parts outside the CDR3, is KAGVTQTPRYLIKTRGQQVTLSCSPISGHRSVSWYQQTPGQGLQFLFEYFSETQRNKGNFPGRFSGRQFSNSRSEMNVSTLELGDSALYLCASSLEPLALAGNEQFFGPGTRLTVL.

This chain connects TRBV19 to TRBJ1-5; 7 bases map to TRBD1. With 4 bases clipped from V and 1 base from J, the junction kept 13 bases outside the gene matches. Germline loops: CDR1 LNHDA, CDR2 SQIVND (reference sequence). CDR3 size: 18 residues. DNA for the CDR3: TGTGCCAGTAGTACCATATCAGGGGGGCTGGGAAGCAATCAGCCCCAGCATTTT. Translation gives CASSTISGGLGSNQPQHF.

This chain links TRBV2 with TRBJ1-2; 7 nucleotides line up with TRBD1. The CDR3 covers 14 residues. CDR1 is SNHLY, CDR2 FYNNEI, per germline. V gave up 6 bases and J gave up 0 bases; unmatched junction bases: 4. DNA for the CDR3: TGTGCCAGCAGCGGGGACAGCACTAACTATGGCTACACCTTC. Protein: CASSGDSTNYGYTF.

CDR3: CASSATARGSGNTIYF. DNA of the CDR3: TGTGCCAGCAGTGCTACAGCTCGGGGCTCTGGAAACACCATATATTTT. The genes are TRBV6-1 and TRBJ1-3; no reliable D call. Germline CDR1 is MNHNS and CDR2 is SASEGT. CDR3 length: 16 amino acids. Trimming took 4 bases from V and 0 from J, leaving 13 bases between them.

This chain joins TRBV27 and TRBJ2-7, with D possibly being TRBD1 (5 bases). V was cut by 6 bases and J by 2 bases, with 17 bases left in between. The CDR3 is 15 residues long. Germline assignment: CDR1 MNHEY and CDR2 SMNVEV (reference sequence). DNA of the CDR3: TGTGCCAGCAGCCGTTCGGACACGAGGACCTACGAGCAGTACTTC. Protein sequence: CASSRSDTRTYEQYF.

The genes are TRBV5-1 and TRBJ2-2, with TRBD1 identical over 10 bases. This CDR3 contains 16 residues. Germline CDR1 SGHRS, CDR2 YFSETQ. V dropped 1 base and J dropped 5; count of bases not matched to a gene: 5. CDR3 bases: TGCGCCAGCAGCTTGTTGGGACAGGGGAGAACCGGGGAGCTGTTTTTT. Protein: CASSLLGQGRTGELFF.

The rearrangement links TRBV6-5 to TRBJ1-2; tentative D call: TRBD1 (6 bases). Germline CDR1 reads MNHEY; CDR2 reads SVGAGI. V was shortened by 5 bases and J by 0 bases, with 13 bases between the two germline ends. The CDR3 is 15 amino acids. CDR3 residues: CASSNDRSSNYGYTF. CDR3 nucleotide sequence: TGTGCCAGCAGTAACGACAGGTCCTCTAACTATGGCTACACCTTC.